This TCR beta chain originates from a study of read filtering for tumor transcriptome and immune sequencing. Study context: RNA-seq yielded only roughly 85 to 1,400 TCR reads, IR-seq about 4 to 10.27 million.

At the time of active disease, bone marrow was collected from every patient. CDR1 is DFQATT, CDR2 SNEGSKA, per germline (reference sequence). V lost 0 bases, J lost 7 bases, and 7 bases lay in between. This CDR3 contains 12 residues. This library used roughly 0.4 ug RNA and molecular barcoded adaptors spanning alpha/delta and beta/gamma chains. Each CDR3 protein is one row after TCRdb ran MiXCR on the reads. This repertoire shows more than 70,000 distinct CDR3 sequences, approximately 21% found once; its top ten account for roughly an eighth. The sample taken for sequencing was a population of CD138-negative cells sorted from bone marrow. V is TRBV20-1 and J is TRBJ1-5, with D possibly matching TRBD1 (5 bases). The receptor was isolated from a donor older than 35 with multiple myeloma. This CDR3 is CSARDRGQPQHF. The CDR3 region has the DNA TGCAGTGCTAGAGATCGGGGGCAGCCCCAGCATTTT.